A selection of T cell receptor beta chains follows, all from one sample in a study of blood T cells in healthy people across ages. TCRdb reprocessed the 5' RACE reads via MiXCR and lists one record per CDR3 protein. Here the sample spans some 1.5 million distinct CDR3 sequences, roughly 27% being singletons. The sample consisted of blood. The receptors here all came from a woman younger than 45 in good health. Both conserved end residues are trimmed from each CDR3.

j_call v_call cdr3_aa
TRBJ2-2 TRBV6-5 ASNPTGAITGELF
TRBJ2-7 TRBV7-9 ASRPSGNYEQY
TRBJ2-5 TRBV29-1 SVEKYLAGAVYNEQY
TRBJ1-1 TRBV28 ASIMGGDTEAF
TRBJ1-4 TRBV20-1 SATGRGREKLF
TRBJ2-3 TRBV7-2 ASSSHGTSGLTDTQY
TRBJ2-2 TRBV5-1 ASGGGAETGELF
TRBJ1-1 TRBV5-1 ASSLERRGSTEAF
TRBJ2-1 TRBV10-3 AITGTGDNEQF
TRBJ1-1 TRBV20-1 SAKIPGQGITEAF
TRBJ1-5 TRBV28 ASSLPTGFYQPQH
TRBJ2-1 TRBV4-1 ASSQTLAGSMDEQF
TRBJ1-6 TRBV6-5 ASRRSGGAKYSPLH
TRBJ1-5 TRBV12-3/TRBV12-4 ASSLRTGGGQPQH
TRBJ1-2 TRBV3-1 ASSQYPGQEATYT
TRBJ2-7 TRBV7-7 ASSPAGWEDEQY